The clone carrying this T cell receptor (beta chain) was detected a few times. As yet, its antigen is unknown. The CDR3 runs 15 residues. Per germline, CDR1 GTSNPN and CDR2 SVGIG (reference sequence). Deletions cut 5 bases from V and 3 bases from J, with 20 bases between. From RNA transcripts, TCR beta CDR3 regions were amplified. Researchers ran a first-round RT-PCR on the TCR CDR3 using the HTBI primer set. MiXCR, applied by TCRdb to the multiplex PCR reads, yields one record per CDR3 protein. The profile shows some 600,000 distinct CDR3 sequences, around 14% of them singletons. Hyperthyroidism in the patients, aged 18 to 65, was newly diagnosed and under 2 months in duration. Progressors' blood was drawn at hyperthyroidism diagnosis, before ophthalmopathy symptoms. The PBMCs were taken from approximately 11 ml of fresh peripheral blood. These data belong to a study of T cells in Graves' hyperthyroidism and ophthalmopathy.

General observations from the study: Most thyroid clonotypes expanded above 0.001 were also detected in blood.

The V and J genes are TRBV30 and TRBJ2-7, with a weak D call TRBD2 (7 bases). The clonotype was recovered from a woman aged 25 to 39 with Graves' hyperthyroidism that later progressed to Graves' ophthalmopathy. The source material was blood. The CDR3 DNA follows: TGTGCCTGGTCTACAGGGAGCGGGGCCTACTACGAGCAGTACTTC. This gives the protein CAWSTGSGAYYEQYF.